Given below is one TCR beta chain in context. The assay ran at deep level. Across several immunoSEQ plates, the genomic DNA of each subset was split evenly. The protocol was immunoSEQ multiplex PCR, while the TCRdb copy is restricted to in-frame clones and leaves out a portion. The repertoire has approximately 500,000 clones, more than 75% of them found once; the top ten carry around 12%. CDR3 length: 13 amino acids. Per the germline V gene, CDR1 is LNHDA and CDR2 is SQIVND (reference sequence). V gave up 4 bases and J gave up 5 bases, with 12 bases separating them. This sample was taken from a study of shared clonotypes between healthy human individuals.

This TCR came from a woman aged 40 to 50 in good health. Some clones in this sample may be carry-over from other donors' samples. The chain is built from TRBV19 and TRBJ2-7, with D perhaps matching TRBD2 (6 bases). Sequencing was performed on PBMCs. The CDR3 spells CASSKAGPDEQYF. In DNA, the CDR3 is TGTGCCAGTAGTAAGGCGGGGCCGGACGAGCAGTACTTC. Combining the CDR3 with reference TRBV19 and TRBJ2-7 gives the whole variable domain DGGITQSPKYLFRKEGQNVTLSCEQNLNHDAMYWYRQDPGQGLRLIYYSQIVNDFQKGDIAEGYSVSREKKESFPLTVTSAQKNPTAFYLCASSKAGPDEQYFGPGTRLTVT.